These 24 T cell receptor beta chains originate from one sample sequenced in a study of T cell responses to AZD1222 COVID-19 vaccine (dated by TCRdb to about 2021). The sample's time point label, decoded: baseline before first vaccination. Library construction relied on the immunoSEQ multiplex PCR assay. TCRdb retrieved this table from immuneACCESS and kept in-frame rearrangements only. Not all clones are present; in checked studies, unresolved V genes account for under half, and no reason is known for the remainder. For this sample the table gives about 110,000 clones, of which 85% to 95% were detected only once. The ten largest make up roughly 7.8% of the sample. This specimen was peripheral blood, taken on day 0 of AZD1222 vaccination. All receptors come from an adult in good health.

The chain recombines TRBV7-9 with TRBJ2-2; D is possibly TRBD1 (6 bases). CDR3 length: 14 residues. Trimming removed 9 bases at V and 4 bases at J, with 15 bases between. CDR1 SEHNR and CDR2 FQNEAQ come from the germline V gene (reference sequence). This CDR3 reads CASGAGAGTGELFF. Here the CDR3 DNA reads TGTGCCAGTGGGGCAGGGGCCGGCACCGGGGAGCTGTTTTTT.

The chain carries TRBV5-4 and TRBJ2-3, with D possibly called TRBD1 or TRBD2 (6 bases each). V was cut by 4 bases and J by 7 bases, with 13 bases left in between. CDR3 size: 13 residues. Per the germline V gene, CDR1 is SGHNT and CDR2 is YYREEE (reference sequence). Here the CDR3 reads CASSQKGGNTQYF. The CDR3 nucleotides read TGTGCCAGCAGCCAAAAGGGGGGAAATACGCAGTATTTT.

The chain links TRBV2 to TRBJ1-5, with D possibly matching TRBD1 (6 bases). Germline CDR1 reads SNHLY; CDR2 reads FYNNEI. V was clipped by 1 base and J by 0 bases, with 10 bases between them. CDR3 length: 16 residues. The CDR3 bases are TGTGCCAGCAGTGAAGAGGGGGGCTTTAGCAATCAGCCCCAGCATTTT. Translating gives CASSEEGGFSNQPQHF.

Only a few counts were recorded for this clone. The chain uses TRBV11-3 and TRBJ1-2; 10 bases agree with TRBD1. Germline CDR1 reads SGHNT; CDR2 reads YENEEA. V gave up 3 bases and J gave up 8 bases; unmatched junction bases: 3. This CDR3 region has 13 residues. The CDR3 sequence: CASSFGQGDGYTF. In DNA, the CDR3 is TGTGCCAGCAGCTTTGGACAGGGGGACGGCTACACCTTC. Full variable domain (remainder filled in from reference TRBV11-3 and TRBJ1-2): EAGVVQSPRYKIIEKKQPVAFWCNPISGHNTLYWYLQNLGQGPELLIRYENEEAVDDSQLPKDRFSAERLKGVDSTLKIQPAELGDSAVYLCASSFGQGDGYTFGSGTRLTVV.

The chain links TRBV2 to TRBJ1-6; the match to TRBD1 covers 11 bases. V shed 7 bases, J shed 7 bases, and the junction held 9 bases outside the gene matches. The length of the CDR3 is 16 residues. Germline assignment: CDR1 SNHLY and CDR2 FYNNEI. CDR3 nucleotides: TGTGCCAGCATTCTGGACAGGGGGCTCGGGAATTCACCCCTCCACTTT. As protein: CASILDRGLGNSPLHF.

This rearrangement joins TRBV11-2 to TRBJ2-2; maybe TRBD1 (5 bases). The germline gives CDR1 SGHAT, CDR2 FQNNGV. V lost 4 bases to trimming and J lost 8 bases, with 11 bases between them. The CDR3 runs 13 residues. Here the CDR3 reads CASSSGRGGELFF. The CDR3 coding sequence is TGTGCCAGCAGCTCCGGTAGGGGAGGGGAGCTGTTTTTT.

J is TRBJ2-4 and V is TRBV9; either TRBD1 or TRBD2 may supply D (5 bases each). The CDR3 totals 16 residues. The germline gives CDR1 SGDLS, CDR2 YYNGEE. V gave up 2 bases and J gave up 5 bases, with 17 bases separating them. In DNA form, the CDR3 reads TGTGCCAGCAGCGTTTCATCAGGGACGGCGCAAAACATTCAGTACTTC. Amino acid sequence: CASSVSSGTAQNIQYF.

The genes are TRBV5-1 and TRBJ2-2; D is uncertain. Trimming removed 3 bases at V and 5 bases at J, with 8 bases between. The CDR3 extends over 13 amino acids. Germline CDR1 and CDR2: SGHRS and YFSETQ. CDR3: CASSSLTTGELFF. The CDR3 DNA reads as TGCGCCAGCAGCTCTTTGACTACCGGGGAGCTGTTTTTT. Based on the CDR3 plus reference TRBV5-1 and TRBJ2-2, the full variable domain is KAGVTQTPRYLIKTRGQQVTLSCSPISGHRSVSWYQQTPGQGLQFLFEYFSETQRNKGNFPGRFSGRQFSNSRSEMNVSTLELGDSALYLCASSSLTTGELFFGEGSRLTVL.

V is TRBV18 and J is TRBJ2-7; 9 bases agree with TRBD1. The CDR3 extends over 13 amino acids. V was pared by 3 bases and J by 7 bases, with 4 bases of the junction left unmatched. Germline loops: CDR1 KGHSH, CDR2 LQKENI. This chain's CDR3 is CASSPQDRGEQYF. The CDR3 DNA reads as TGTGCCAGCTCACCCCAAGACAGGGGGGAGCAGTACTTC.

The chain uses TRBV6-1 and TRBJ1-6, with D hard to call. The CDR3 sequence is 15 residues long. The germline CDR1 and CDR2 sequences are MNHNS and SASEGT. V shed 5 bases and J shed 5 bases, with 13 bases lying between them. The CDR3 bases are TGTGCCAGCAGTTCAGGTGGTTTTGATAATTCACCCCTCCACTTT. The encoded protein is CASSSGGFDNSPLHF.

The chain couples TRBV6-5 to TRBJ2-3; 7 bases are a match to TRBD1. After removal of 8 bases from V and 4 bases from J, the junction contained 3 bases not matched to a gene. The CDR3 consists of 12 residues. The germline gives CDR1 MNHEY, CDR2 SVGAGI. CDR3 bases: TGTGCCAGCCGACAGGGCTCAGATACGCAGTATTTT. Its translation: CASRQGSDTQYF.

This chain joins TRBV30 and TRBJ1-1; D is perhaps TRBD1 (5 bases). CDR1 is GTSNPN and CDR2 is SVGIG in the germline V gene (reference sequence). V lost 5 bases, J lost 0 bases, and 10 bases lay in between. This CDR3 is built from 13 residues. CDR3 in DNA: TGTGCCTGGGACAGTTCCATGAACACTGAAGCTTTCTTT. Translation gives CAWDSSMNTEAFF. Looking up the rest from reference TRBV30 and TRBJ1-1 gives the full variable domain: SQTIHQWPATLVQPVGSPLSLECTVEGTSNPNLYWYRQAAGRGLQLLFYSVGIGQISSEVPQNLSASRPQDRQFILSSKKLLLSDSGFYLCAWDSSMNTEAFFGQGTRLTVV.

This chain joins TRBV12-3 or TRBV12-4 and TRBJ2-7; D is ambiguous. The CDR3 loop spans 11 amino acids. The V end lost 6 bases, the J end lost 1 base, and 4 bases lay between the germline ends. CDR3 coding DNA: TGTGCCAGCAGCGGTTCCTACGAGCAGTACTTC. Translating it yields CASSGSYEQYF.

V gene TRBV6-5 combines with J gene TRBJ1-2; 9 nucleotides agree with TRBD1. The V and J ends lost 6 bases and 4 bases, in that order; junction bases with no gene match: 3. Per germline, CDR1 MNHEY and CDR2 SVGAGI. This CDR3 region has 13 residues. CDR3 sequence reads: CASRGTGTYGYTF. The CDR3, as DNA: TGTGCCAGCAGGGGGACAGGGACCTATGGCTACACCTTC.

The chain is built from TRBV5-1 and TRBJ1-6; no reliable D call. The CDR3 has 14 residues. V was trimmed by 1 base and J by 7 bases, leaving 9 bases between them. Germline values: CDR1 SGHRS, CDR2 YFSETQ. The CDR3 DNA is TGCGCCAGCAGCTTGCTTGGGGAGAATTCACCCCTCCACTTT. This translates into CASSLLGENSPLHF.

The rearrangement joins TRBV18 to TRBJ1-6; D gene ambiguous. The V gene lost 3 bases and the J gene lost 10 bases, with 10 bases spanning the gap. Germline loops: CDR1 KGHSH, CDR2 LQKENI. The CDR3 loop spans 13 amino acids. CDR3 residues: CASSPGLGSPLHF. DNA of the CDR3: TGTGCCAGCTCACCCGGTTTGGGGTCACCCCTCCACTTT.

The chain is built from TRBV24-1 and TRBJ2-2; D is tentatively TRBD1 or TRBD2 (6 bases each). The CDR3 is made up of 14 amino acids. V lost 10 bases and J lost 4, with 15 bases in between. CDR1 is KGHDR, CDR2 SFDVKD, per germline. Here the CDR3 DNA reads TGTGCCACGAGATCATGGGGGGCCACCGGGGAGCTGTTTTTT. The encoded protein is CATRSWGATGELFF.

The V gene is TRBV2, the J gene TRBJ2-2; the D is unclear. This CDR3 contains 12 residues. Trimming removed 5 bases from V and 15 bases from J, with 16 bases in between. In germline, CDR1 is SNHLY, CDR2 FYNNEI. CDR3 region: CASSRGITRVFF. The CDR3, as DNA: TGTGCCAGCAGTCGTGGGATCACAAGAGTGTTTTTT.

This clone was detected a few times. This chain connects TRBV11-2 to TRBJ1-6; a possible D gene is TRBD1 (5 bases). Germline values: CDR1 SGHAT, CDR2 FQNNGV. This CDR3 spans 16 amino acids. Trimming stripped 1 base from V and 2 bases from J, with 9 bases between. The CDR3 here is CASSLAGPTYNSPLHF. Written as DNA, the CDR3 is TGTGCCAGCAGCTTAGCGGGACCGACCTATAATTCACCCCTCCACTTT.

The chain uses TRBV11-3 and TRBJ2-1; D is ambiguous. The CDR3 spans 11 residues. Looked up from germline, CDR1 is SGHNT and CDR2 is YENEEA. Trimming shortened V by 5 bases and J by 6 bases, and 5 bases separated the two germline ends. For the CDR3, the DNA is TGTGCCAGCAGCATTATCAATGAGCAGTTCTTC. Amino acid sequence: CASSIINEQFF.

CDR3 loop: CASSPNQGEKLFF. The CDR3 coding sequence is TGTGCCAGCAGCCCCAACCAGGGGGAAAAACTGTTTTTT. The rearrangement uses TRBV12-3 or TRBV12-4 and TRBJ1-4; perhaps TRBD1 as D (6 bases). This CDR3 is built from 13 residues. V lost 6 bases and J lost 8, with 13 bases in between.

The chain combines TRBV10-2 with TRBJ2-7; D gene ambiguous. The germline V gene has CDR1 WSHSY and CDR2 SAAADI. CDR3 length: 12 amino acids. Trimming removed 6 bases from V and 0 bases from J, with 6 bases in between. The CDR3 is CASRTDSYEQYF. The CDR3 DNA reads TGCGCCAGCAGGACGGACTCCTACGAGCAGTACTTC.

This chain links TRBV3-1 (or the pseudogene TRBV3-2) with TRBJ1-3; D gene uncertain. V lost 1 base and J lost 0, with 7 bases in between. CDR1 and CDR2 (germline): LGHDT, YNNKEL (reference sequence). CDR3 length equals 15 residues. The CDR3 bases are TGTGCCAGCAGCCAAGCTCCCGTCTCTGGAAACACCATATATTTT. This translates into CASSQAPVSGNTIYF.

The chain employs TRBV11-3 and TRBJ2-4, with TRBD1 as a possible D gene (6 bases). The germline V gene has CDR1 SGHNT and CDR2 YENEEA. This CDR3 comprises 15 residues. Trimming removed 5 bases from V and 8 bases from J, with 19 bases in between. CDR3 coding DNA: TGTGCCAGCAGCGTTTCCGGGACAACGTCGGACATTCAGTACTTC. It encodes CASSVSGTTSDIQYF.